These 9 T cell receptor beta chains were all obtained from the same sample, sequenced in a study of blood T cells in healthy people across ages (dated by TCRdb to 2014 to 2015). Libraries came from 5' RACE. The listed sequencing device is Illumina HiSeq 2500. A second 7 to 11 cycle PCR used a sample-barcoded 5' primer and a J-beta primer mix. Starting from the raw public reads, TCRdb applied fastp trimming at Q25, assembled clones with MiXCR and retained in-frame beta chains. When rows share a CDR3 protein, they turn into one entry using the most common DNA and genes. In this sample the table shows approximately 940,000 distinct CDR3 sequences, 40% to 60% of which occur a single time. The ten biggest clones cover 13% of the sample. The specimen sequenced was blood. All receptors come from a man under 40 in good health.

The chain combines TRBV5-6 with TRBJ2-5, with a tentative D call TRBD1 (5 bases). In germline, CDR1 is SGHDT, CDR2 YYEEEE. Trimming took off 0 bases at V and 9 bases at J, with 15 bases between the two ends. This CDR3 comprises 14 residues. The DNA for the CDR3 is TGTGCCAGCAGCTTGGGCAGGGTCAAGGGATCCCAGTACTTC. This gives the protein CASSLGRVKGSQYF.

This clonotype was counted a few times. CDR3 DNA sequence: TGCAGCGTTCGGGGGGTAGATACGCAGTATTTT. As protein: CSVRGVDTQYF. The chain recombines TRBV29-1 with TRBJ2-3; TRBD2 matches 7 bases. The CDR3 loop spans 11 amino acids. V lost 5 bases to trimming and J lost 5 bases; unmatched junction nucleotides: 1. CDR1 is SQVTM, CDR2 ANQGSEA, per germline.

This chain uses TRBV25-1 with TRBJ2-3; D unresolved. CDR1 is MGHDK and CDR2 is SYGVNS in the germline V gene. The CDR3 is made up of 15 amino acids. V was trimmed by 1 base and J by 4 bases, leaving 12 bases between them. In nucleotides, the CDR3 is TGTGCCAGCAGTGAATTTACGGGTTTCCCAGATACGCAGTATTTT. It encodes CASSEFTGFPDTQYF.

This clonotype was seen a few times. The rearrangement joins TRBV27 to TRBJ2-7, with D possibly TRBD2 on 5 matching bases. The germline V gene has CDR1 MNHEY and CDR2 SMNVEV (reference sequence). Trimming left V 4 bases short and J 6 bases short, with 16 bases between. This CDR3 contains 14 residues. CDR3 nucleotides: TGTGCCAGCAGTTACAAGCCAGCGGCCGGCGAGCAGTACTTC. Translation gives CASSYKPAAGEQYF.

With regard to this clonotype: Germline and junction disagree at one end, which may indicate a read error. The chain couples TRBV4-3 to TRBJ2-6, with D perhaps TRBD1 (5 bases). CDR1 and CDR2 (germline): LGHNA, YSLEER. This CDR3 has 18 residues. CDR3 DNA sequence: TGCGCCAGCAGCCAAAGACGGATCCGAATCTCTGGGGCCAACGTCCCGACTTTC. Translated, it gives CASSQRRIRISGANVPTF.

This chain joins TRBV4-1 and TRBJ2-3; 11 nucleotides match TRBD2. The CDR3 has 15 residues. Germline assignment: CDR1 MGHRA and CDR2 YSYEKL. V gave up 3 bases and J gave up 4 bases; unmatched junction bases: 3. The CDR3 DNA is TGCGCCAGCAGCCAGGGACTAGCGGATTCAGATACGCAGTATTTT. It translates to CASSQGLADSDTQYF.

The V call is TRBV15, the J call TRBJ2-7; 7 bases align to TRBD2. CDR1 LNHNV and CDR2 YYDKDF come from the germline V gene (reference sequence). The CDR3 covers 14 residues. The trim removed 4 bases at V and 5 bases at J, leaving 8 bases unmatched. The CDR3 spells CATSIGGGVHEQYF. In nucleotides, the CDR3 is TGTGCCACCAGCATAGGTGGGGGGGTACACGAGCAGTACTTC.

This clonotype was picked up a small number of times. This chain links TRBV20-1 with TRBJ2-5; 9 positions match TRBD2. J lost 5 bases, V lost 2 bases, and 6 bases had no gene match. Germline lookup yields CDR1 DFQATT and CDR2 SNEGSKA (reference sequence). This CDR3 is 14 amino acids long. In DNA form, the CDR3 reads TGCAGTGCTAGACAGGGACTAGCTCGCGAGACCCAGTACTTC. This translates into CSARQGLARETQYF.

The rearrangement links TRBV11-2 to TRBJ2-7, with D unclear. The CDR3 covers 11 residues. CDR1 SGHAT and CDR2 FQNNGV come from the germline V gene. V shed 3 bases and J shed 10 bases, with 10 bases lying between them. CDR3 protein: CASSLEEAQYF. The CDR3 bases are TGTGCCAGCAGCTTGGAAGAGGCCCAGTACTTC.